Listed below are T cell receptor beta chains from one sample, sequenced in a study of blood T cell repertoires in COVID-19. Method: immunoSEQ multiplex PCR; TCRdb's copy keeps in-frame clones and lacks some. Seen here are roughly 140,000 clones, 65% to 90% observed once, and the top ten hold about 7%. Sequenced: peripheral blood. Receptors were obtained from a woman aged 45 to 65 in a cohort sampled during active or convalescent COVID-19. CDR3s leave out the opening cysteine and the closing phenylalanine or tryptophan. The D gene is left open where the match is weak.

cdr3_aa,j_call,d_call,v_call
ASSSATVRVVYEQY,TRBJ2-7,-,TRBV5-6
ATSPQGTSGDYEQF,TRBJ2-1,TRBD2,TRBV15
ASSYRDRNTEAF,TRBJ1-1,TRBD1,TRBV6-5
ASSFSWTSGGLSTDTQY,TRBJ2-3,TRBD2,TRBV5-1
ASSNRDRKTYGYT,TRBJ1-2,-,TRBV21-1
ASSPLQGGEAF,TRBJ1-1,TRBD1,TRBV12-3/TRBV12-4
ASSRGVIEKLF,TRBJ1-4,-,TRBV3-1/TRBV3-2
ASSLGGALDEQF,TRBJ2-1,-,TRBV7-9
ASSPGTGYEQY,TRBJ2-7,TRBD1,TRBV3-1/TRBV3-2
ASSFSGGPQYEQF,TRBJ2-1,TRBD2,TRBV11-2
ASSQEFMASAEAF,TRBJ1-1,-,TRBV4-2
ASSQFINNEQF,TRBJ2-1,-,TRBV4-3
ASSRARVPEAF,TRBJ1-1,-,TRBV5-4
ASSPRTGRTDTEAF,TRBJ1-1,TRBD1,TRBV18
ATRAVGGGTGELF,TRBJ2-2,TRBD2,TRBV24-1
ASSRTGGRTDTQY,TRBJ2-3,-,TRBV19
ASSQGAYNEQF,TRBJ2-1,-,TRBV14
ASSLAGRGRGRLRTDTQY,TRBJ2-3,-,TRBV7-2
AWKWGGADTQY,TRBJ2-3,-,TRBV30
SVGGGQGDTDTQY,TRBJ2-3,TRBD1,TRBV29-1
ASSPRQGLNTGELF,TRBJ2-2,-,TRBV7-8
ASRTGNYGYT,TRBJ1-2,TRBD1,TRBV12-3/TRBV12-4
ASSQGGGPGSYNSPLH,TRBJ1-6,-,TRBV3-1/TRBV3-2
ASGPQGSYGYT,TRBJ1-2,-,TRBV12-3/TRBV12-4
ASSPHLGQGFHEQY,TRBJ2-7,TRBD1,TRBV27
AISGGLAGASPDTQY,TRBJ2-3,TRBD2,TRBV10-3
AWSRTQGGAEKLF,TRBJ1-4,TRBD1,TRBV30
SVLTQMNTEAF,TRBJ1-1,-,TRBV29-1
ASSLSSATYNEQF,TRBJ2-1,-,TRBV27
ASSPTVGGGTYEQY,TRBJ2-7,TRBD2,TRBV3-1/TRBV3-2
ATETGIRTEAF,TRBJ1-1,TRBD1,TRBV6-5
ASSPGTSQPQH,TRBJ1-5,-,TRBV19
ASSSSGQTNEKLF,TRBJ1-4,TRBD1,TRBV7-2
ASSAPGTGGWTDTQY,TRBJ2-3,TRBD1,TRBV2
SVGVWAEGGNEQF,TRBJ2-1,-,TRBV29-1
SAGGRTEAF,TRBJ1-1,-,TRBV20-1
ASSHGQVSYEQY,TRBJ2-7,TRBD1,TRBV5-5
ASSESGESPLH,TRBJ1-6,-,TRBV10-1
ASSPGFGYT,TRBJ1-2,-,TRBV6-2/TRBV6-3
ASSVSPDRGGGYT,TRBJ1-2,TRBD1,TRBV9
ASSTQGRGTEAF,TRBJ1-1,-,TRBV18
ASRAGDRGNGRQY,TRBJ2-3,TRBD1,TRBV2
ASSYRGRSTDTQY,TRBJ2-3,-,TRBV6-6
ASGLGGTFSYEQY,TRBJ2-7,-,TRBV12-5